This T cell receptor beta chain was captured in a study of blood T cell repertoires in COVID-19. The overall study: Samples representing acute and convalescent COVID-19 were sourced from the United States, Italy and Spain.

This clone was counted once. Assay used: immunoSEQ multiplex PCR; TCRdb lists only in-frame clones, some missing. Here the sample spans 220,000 or so clones, about 81% being singletons. Trimming stripped 11 bases from V and 7 bases from J, with 26 bases between. Germline V lookup: CDR1 SEHNR, CDR2 FQNEAQ (reference sequence). The CDR3 spans 15 residues. Seattle enrolled patients during active infection and tracked them longitudinally. This clonotype originated in a woman of 80 years or more with COVID-19, enrolled during active disease. The V call is TRBV7-9, the J call TRBJ1-2, with D tentatively TRBD1 (5 bases). Specimen: peripheral blood. As DNA, the CDR3 is TGTGCCGGTGAAATGGTCCGGGGGGATAGAGGTGGCTACACCTTC. This sequence encodes CAGEMVRGDRGGYTF.